This T cell receptor (beta chain) was observed in a study of cytomegalovirus exposure and HLA in healthy donors. Sequencing was performed with immunoSEQ multiplex PCR; in TCRdb, only in-frame clones are kept and a portion is missing. The data hold approximately 160,000 clones, with approximately 88% observed a single time. The specimen was PBMCs. This sequence originates from a woman aged 18-29 years in good health and CMV-seropositive.

CDR3 loop: CASSLVSSNQPQHF. For the CDR3, the DNA is TGTGCCAGCAGTTTGGTGAGCAGCAATCAGCCCCAGCATTTT. The chain employs TRBV28 and TRBJ1-5, with D unclear. The CDR3 contains 14 residues. The ends were cut back, 3 bases at V and 1 base at J, with 7 bases in the middle. Per germline, CDR1 MDHEN and CDR2 SYDVKM.